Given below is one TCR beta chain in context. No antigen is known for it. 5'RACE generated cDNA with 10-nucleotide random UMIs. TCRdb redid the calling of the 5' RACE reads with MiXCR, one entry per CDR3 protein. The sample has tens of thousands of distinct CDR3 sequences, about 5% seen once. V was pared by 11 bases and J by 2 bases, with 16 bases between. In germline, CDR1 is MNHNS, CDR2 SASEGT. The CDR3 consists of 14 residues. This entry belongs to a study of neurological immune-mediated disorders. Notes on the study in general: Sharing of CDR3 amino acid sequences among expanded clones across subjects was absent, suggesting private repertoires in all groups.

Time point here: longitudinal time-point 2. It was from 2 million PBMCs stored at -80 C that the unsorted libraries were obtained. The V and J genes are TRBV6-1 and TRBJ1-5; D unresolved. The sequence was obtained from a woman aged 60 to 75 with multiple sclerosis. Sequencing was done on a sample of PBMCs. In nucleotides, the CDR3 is TGTGCCGGCGGGGAGACTGCCCGCAATCAGCCCCAGCATTTT. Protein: CAGGETARNQPQHF.